This T cell receptor (beta chain) appears in the sequencing data of a study of blood T cell repertoires in COVID-19. About the study: Acute-phase and convalescent COVID-19 samples originated in the United States, Italy and Spain. From T cells, B-cell-depleted T cells, or PBMCs came the material, which was cDNA or gDNA.

The CDR3 sequence is 15 residues long. Losses at the gene ends were 0 bases for V and 5 bases for J; bases not matched to a gene: 7. From germline, CDR1 is SGHDT and CDR2 YYEEEE. Source study methods: Quantification of nucleated cells was approximated via reference gene primer amplification. Sequencing was performed with immunoSEQ multiplex PCR; in TCRdb, only in-frame clones are kept and a portion is missing. V and J calls and clone size are those listed in that table; D and trimming were worked out from the DNA. The data contain 300,000 or so clones, over 80% of them singletons. In its sample, this clone was seen once.

V and J are TRBV5-6 and TRBJ1-2; 7 bases agree with TRBD1. This TCR was sampled from a woman aged 40-49 years with acute or convalescent COVID-19. The sequencing input was peripheral blood. For the CDR3, the DNA is TGTGCCAGCAGCTTGGCGGGAGCAGGGGGGTATGGCTACACCTTC. Translating gives CASSLAGAGGYGYTF.